This TCR beta chain was identified in a study of T cells in tumors after PD-1 blockade. Study overall: Patients received pembrolizumab 200 mg every 3 weeks or cemiplimab 350 mg every 2 weeks. Some patients also took daily vismodegib 150 mg during anti-PD-1 treatment.

About this clone: As yet, its antigen is unknown.

The CDR3 loop spans 16 amino acids. Germline V gives CDR1 SGDLS, CDR2 YYNGEE. V lost 0 bases, J lost 3 bases, and 14 bases lay in between. Notes on the study in general: Peripheral recruitment is suggested, as some novel exhausted tumor clones were in pre-treatment blood.

The repertoire was sequenced with immunoSEQ multiplex PCR; TCRdb's copy has only in-frame clones and lacks some. The sample consists of around 60,000 clones, roughly 78% of them appearing once. Input was about 600 ng to 6,004 ng of genomic DNA from tumor or blood. Sequenced here: PBMCs, sampled before anti-PD-1 treatment. The sequence derives from a human donor with basal cell carcinoma. The rearrangement uses TRBV9 and TRBJ2-3; D unclear. This CDR3 is CASSVGQWEQTDTQYF. Written as DNA, the CDR3 is TGTGCCAGCAGCGTAGGGCAGTGGGAACAAACAGATACGCAGTATTTT.